This T cell receptor beta chain originates from a study of beta chain features in type 1 diabetes. Study-wide results and limits: Comparison showed that naive, central memory and Treg TCRB repertoires appeared more similar among patients than among healthy donors. Moderately but significantly shorter TCRB CDR3s were found in Type 1 diabetes patients in all four CD4+ subsets. Still unanswered here is whether HLA type influences TCRB rearrangement.

Expressed TCRB transcripts were sequenced because the entire RNA isolate underwent reverse transcription. Assay: immunoSEQ multiplex PCR; the TCRdb copy retains only in-frame clones and omits some. The table records just over 600,000 clones, about 14% of them present only once. The authors sorted CD4+ naive, central memory, regulatory and stem cell-like memory cells via CD45RO/CCR7/CD25/CD127/CD95/CD27. A note on this clone: Its target is unknown.

Germline loops: CDR1 MGHDK, CDR2 SYGVNS. The CDR3 consists of 14 residues. Material: naive CD4+ T cells from blood. The sequence was collected from a young man in good health. The chain uses TRBV25-1 and TRBJ2-5; D possibly corresponds to TRBD2 (5 bases). The J call is doubtful: the DNA matches TRBJ2-7 better. CDR3 loop: CASSESGIDDEQYF. The DNA for the CDR3 is TGTGCCAGCAGTGAATCCGGGATCGACGACGAGCAGTACTTC.